These 21 T cell receptor beta chains share one sample of origin, sequenced in a study of blood T cells in healthy people across ages. A second PCR, run for about 6 to 12 cycles, used a sample-barcoded 5' primer plus a J-beta primer mix. TCRdb processed the 5' RACE reads anew with MiXCR; each CDR3 protein has one entry. The sample carries hundreds of thousands of distinct CDR3 sequences, 49% recorded once. Input material: blood. The receptors stem from a woman in her sixties or seventies in good health.

The chain is built from TRBV29-1 and TRBJ2-1, with 12 bases fitting TRBD2. The V and J ends lost 6 bases and 8 bases, in that order; junction bases with no gene match: 8. Germline lookup yields CDR1 SQVTM and CDR2 ANQGSEA. The CDR3 sequence is 14 residues long. The CDR3 spells CSVTSGRIGDEQFF. CDR3 nucleotide sequence: TGCAGCGTGACTAGCGGGAGAATCGGAGATGAGCAGTTCTTC.

The sample holds one count of this clonotype. The rearrangement joins TRBV20-1 to TRBJ2-5; TRBD2 aligns across 11 bases. V lost 5 bases, J lost 1 base, and 0 bases stayed unmatched. CDR1 DFQATT and CDR2 SNEGSKA come from the germline V gene (reference sequence). CDR3 length equals 13 residues. The CDR3 loop reads CSAGTSGQETQYF. CDR3 nucleotides: TGCAGTGCTGGGACTAGCGGCCAAGAGACCCAGTACTTC.

This chain connects TRBV27 to TRBJ2-1, with TRBD2 identical over 9 bases. From germline, CDR1 is MNHEY and CDR2 SMNVEV (reference sequence). The CDR3 covers 17 residues. After removal of 6 bases from V and 4 bases from J, the junction contained 13 bases not matched to a gene. CDR3 sequence: CASSRVSAGGPYNEQFF. For the CDR3, the DNA is TGTGCCAGCAGCCGCGTCTCAGCGGGAGGTCCATACAATGAGCAGTTCTTC.

This clonotype came up a few times. The chain combines TRBV5-1 with TRBJ2-3; 14 positions agree with TRBD2. V was clipped by 4 bases and J by 6 bases; unmatched bases: 7. The CDR3 is 16 amino acids. Germline values: CDR1 SGHRS, CDR2 YFSETQ. The CDR3 here is CASSTGLAGGPDTQYF. The CDR3 region has the DNA TGCGCCAGCAGCACAGGACTAGCGGGAGGCCCCGATACGCAGTATTTT.

This chain links TRBV14 with TRBJ1-1; 8 nucleotides line up with TRBD1. CDR1 is SGHDN, CDR2 FVKESK, per germline. This CDR3 is built from 15 residues. The junction had 11 bases not matched to a gene; V was cut back by 5 bases and J by 6 bases. For the CDR3, the DNA is TGTGCCAGCAGCGGGGCAGGGGGCGCGTTGGCTGAAGCTTTCTTT. Translated: CASSGAGGALAEAFF.

The chain employs TRBV30 and TRBJ2-5; TRBD2 matches 7 bases. V was pared by 6 bases and J by 6 bases, with 7 bases of the junction left unmatched. The V gene's germline CDR1 is GTSNPN and CDR2 SVGIG (reference sequence). CDR3 size: 12 residues. The CDR3 coding sequence is TGTGCCTGTTCTAGCGGACCACAGACCCAGTACTTC. This gives the protein CACSSGPQTQYF.

This clonotype came up a few times. This chain joins TRBV12-3 or TRBV12-4 and TRBJ2-3; 7 bases align to TRBD2. CDR3 length equals 16 residues. V gave up 3 bases and J gave up 2 bases; unmatched junction bases: 8. The CDR3 nucleotides read TGTGCCAGCAGTTTCTGGTCTAGCGGCTACACAGATACGCAGTATTTT. It yields the protein CASSFWSSGYTDTQYF.

V gene TRBV28 combines with J gene TRBJ1-6; D remains unclear. The CDR3 length is 15 residues. V was clipped by 3 bases and J by 12 bases, with 18 bases between them. Germline lookup yields CDR1 MDHEN and CDR2 SYDVKM. The CDR3 nucleotides read TGTGCCAGCAGTTTCTCAGAGGTTAGCGGTGGACCCCTCCACTTT. It translates to CASSFSEVSGGPLHF.

This chain joins TRBV20-1 and TRBJ2-7; possibly TRBD2 for D (7 bases). Germline V gene sequence: CDR1 DFQATT, CDR2 SNEGSKA (reference sequence). With 3 bases removed from V and 2 bases from J, the gap between germline ends came to 11 bases. CDR3 length: 13 residues. The CDR3 loop is CSASGGGPYEQYF. The CDR3 coding sequence is TGCAGTGCTAGTGGGGGGGGCCCCTACGAGCAGTACTTC.

The genes are TRBV20-1 and TRBJ2-7; D is possibly TRBD2 (5 bases). V lost 3 bases, J lost 6 bases, and 6 bases lay in between. The CDR3 sequence is 10 residues long. The germline CDR1 and CDR2 sequences are DFQATT and SNEGSKA (reference sequence). The CDR3 is CSARAGEQYF. CDR3 sequence (DNA): TGCAGTGCTAGGGCGGGCGAGCAGTACTTC.

The chain employs TRBV28 and TRBJ2-7, with TRBD2 as a possible D gene (7 bases). V was shortened by 6 bases and J by 6 bases, with 18 bases between the two germline ends. CDR1 and CDR2 from the germline V gene are MDHEN and SYDVKM. This CDR3 is 14 amino acids long. The CDR3 DNA sequence: TGTGCCAGCAGCCTAGGGGGGGCGGAACGCGAGCAGTACTTC. This encodes CASSLGGAEREQYF.

This clonotype has only a few counts. This sequence joins TRBV29-1 and TRBJ2-1; a possible D gene is TRBD2 (5 bases). V was shortened by 7 bases and J by 7 bases, with 11 bases between the two germline ends. Germline lookup yields CDR1 SQVTM and CDR2 ANQGSEA. The CDR3 consists of 11 residues. The CDR3 loop reads CSAPGVNEQFF. DNA for the CDR3: TGCAGCGCCCCCGGGGTTAATGAGCAGTTCTTC.

This sequence joins TRBV27 and TRBJ2-5, with 9 bases that match TRBD2. The junction had 6 bases not matched to a gene; V was cut back by 3 bases and J by 4 bases. Germline V lookup: CDR1 MNHEY, CDR2 SMNVEV (reference sequence). The CDR3 contains 15 residues. The CDR3 here is CASSLLLAGTETQYF. DNA of the CDR3: TGTGCCAGCAGTTTGTTACTAGCGGGTACAGAGACCCAGTACTTC.

The V call is TRBV7-9, the J call TRBJ1-2, with D tentatively TRBD1 (5 bases). The V gene's germline CDR1 is SEHNR and CDR2 FQNEAQ (reference sequence). V lost 5 bases and J 8 bases, leaving 21 bases between the germline ends. This CDR3 is built from 15 residues. CDR3 in amino acids: CASSRRGPGAEGYTF. The DNA for the CDR3 is TGTGCCAGCAGCCGTCGGGGACCCGGGGCGGAAGGCTACACCTTC.

The chain joins TRBV7-9 to TRBJ1-1; 7 bases fit TRBD1. Per germline, CDR1 SEHNR and CDR2 FQNEAQ (reference sequence). V lost 5 bases, J lost 1 base, and 4 bases stayed unmatched. CDR3 length equals 14 residues. CDR3 sequence: CASSVRQGNTEAFF. DNA for the CDR3: TGTGCCAGCAGCGTCCGACAGGGGAACACTGAAGCTTTCTTT.

The chain is built from TRBV5-1 and TRBJ2-4; TRBD1 matches at 9 bases. Germline-derived CDR1 and CDR2 are SGHRS and YFSETQ. The CDR3 length is 17 residues. V shed 2 bases, J shed 0 bases, and the junction held 6 bases outside the gene matches. The CDR3 here is CASSFRTGDLAKNIQYF. The CDR3 DNA reads as TGCGCCAGCAGCTTTAGGACAGGGGATCTAGCCAAAAACATTCAGTACTTC.

This clonotype was counted between two and nine times. V usage is TRBV5-1 and J usage is TRBJ2-7; no clear D gene. The CDR3 has 14 amino acids. CDR1 is SGHRS, CDR2 YFSETQ, per germline. V was clipped by 1 base and J by 5 bases, with 13 bases between them. The CDR3 nucleotides read TGCGCCAGCAGCTTGAAGGGTCCAGAAGACGAGCAGTACTTC. This codes for CASSLKGPEDEQYF.

This clonotype was seen a few times. The chain joins TRBV29-1 to TRBJ2-6, with a tentative D call TRBD1 (5 bases). The CDR3 extends over 15 amino acids. From germline, CDR1 is SQVTM and CDR2 ANQGSEA. The V end was cut by 4 bases, the J end by 0 bases, with 10 bases between. The CDR3 reads CSVASRVSGANVLTF. CDR3 nucleotide sequence: TGCAGCGTTGCTTCCAGGGTCTCTGGGGCCAACGTCCTGACTTTC.

The V gene is TRBV29-1, the J gene TRBJ2-1, with D possibly called TRBD1 or TRBD2 (5 bases each). The CDR3 loop spans 16 amino acids. The germline CDR1 and CDR2 sequences are SQVTM and ANQGSEA. V gave up 4 bases and J gave up 0 bases, with 16 bases separating them. The CDR3 region has the DNA TGCAGCGTTGTTGCGAAGGGGAGAACCTCCTACAATGAGCAGTTCTTC. Translating gives CSVVAKGRTSYNEQFF.

The chain joins TRBV5-1 to TRBJ2-5; 7 nucleotides match TRBD1. Germline lookup yields CDR1 SGHRS and CDR2 YFSETQ. CDR3 length: 19 residues. The V gene end was trimmed by 4 bases and the J gene end by 4 bases; junction bases not matched to a gene: 22. In DNA, the CDR3 is TGCGCCAGCAGCCAAAGGACAGGCACATCAGAACTTCTTCTAGAGACCCAGTACTTC. Translating it yields CASSQRTGTSELLLETQYF.

The chain carries TRBV20-1 and TRBJ2-7; 8 nucleotides line up with TRBD1. CDR1 DFQATT and CDR2 SNEGSKA come from the germline V gene (reference sequence). V lost 2 bases to trimming and J lost 5 bases; unmatched junction nucleotides: 8. The CDR3 length is 14 residues. CDR3 protein: CSARSGGLGHEQYF. The CDR3 region has the DNA TGCAGTGCTAGATCAGGGGGCTTAGGTCACGAGCAGTACTTC.